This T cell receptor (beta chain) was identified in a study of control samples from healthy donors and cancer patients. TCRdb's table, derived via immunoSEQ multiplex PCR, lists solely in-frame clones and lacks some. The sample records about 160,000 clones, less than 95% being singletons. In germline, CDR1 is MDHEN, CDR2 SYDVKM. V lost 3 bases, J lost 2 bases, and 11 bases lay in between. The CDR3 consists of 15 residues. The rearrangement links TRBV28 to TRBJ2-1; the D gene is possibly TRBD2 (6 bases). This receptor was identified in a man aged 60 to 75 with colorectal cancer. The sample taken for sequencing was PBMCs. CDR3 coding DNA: TGTGCCAGCAGTTTCGGGGGTCGGACCTACAATGAGCAGTTCTTC. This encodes CASSFGGRTYNEQFF.